This entry lists 18 T cell receptor beta chains sequenced from one sample in a study of monozygotic twins with inflammatory bowel disease (dated by TCRdb to 2018 to 2020). The library relied on 5' RACE. The instrument was an Illumina HiSeq 2500. After the reads were reprocessed by TCRdb, one entry was made per CDR3 protein sequence, with no DNA. The record for this sample contains more than 350,000 distinct CDR3 sequences. About 2.2% of the sample goes to the ten largest clones. Sequences were obtained from blood. The receptors shown here come from a human donor with ulcerative colitis or Crohn's disease, or a healthy co-twin of an affected twin (not recorded which).

The chain combines TRBV10-3 with TRBJ2-1; there is no DNA to check the TCRdb D call of TRBD2. The germline CDR1 and CDR2 sequences are ENHRY and SYGVKD. This CDR3 has 16 residues. The CDR3 loop is CAIRTSGTSSYNEQFF.

The chain links TRBV5-5 to TRBJ1-1; absent DNA, TCRdb's TRBD1 call cannot be checked. Germline V gene lookup returns CDR1 SGHKS and CDR2 YYEKEE (reference sequence). The CDR3 is made up of 16 amino acids. The CDR3 sequence is CASSLGGTRTNTEAFF.

The chain joins TRBV4-2 to TRBJ2-2; TCRdb calls TRBD1, which cannot be checked without DNA. This CDR3 contains 13 residues. CDR1 and CDR2 from the germline V gene are LGHNA and YNFKEQ. This CDR3 is CASSQDGRGELFF.

The chain employs TRBV6-2 or TRBV6-3 and TRBJ2-7; TCRdb's D call of TRBD2 is untestable without DNA. The CDR3 spans 13 residues. Germline lookup yields CDR1 MNHEY and CDR2 SVGEGT. The CDR3 here is CATHSSGLYEQYF.

The CDR3 loop reads CASSAPRGPDEQYF. The chain has TRBV2 and TRBJ2-7; TCRdb proposes TRBD1, but this gene call is untestable without DNA. The CDR3 is made up of 14 amino acids. Per the germline V gene, CDR1 is SNHLY and CDR2 is FYNNEI.

The chain recombines TRBV9 with TRBJ2-3; TCRdb's D call, TRBD1, is unchecked because there is no DNA. The germline gives CDR1 SGDLS, CDR2 YYNGEE. The CDR3 runs 15 residues. CDR3 in amino acids: CASSVWAGATDTQYF.

V and J are TRBV6-5 and TRBJ2-1. This CDR3 is built from 13 residues. Germline V gene lookup returns CDR1 MNHEY and CDR2 SVGAGI. This CDR3 is CASSYPRGSEQFF.

The chain uses TRBV6-4 and TRBJ2-3; without DNA, the TCRdb call of TRBD1 cannot be checked. This CDR3 spans 15 amino acids. Per germline, CDR1 MRHNA and CDR2 SNTAGT. CDR3 sequence: CASSRGSMGTDTQYF.

V and J are TRBV9 and TRBJ1-4; the TRBD1 assignment by TCRdb is unverifiable without DNA. This CDR3 has 16 residues. Germline V gives CDR1 SGDLS, CDR2 YYNGEE. This CDR3 reads CASSVGGSGFGEKLFF.

The chain couples TRBV12-3 or TRBV12-4 to TRBJ2-3; TCRdb indicates TRBD2, and absent DNA this call remains unverified. This CDR3 has 17 amino acids. This CDR3 reads CASSPTHSGRGADTQYF.

The chain recombines TRBV12-3 or TRBV12-4 with TRBJ2-7. The CDR3 has 14 amino acids. The CDR3 is CASSLNGYDYEQYF.

J is TRBJ2-4 and V is TRBV11-2; the D call of TRBD1 rests on TCRdb alone, since no DNA is present to check it. The CDR3 runs 18 residues. Germline V gives CDR1 SGHAT, CDR2 FQNNGV. The CDR3 reads CASSPHGAQGPAKNIQYF.

This chain joins TRBV5-1 and TRBJ1-1. The CDR3 consists of 15 residues. In germline, CDR1 is SGHRS, CDR2 YFSETQ. The CDR3 sequence is CASTRSSRSNTEAFF.

The V call is TRBV10-3, the J call TRBJ1-5. The CDR3 spans 13 residues. The germline V gene encodes CDR1 ENHRY and CDR2 SYGVKD. Here the CDR3 reads CAISGAVDQPQHF.

The chain employs TRBV6-4 and TRBJ1-2; TCRdb names TRBD1, which stays unverified in the absence of DNA. The germline gives CDR1 MRHNA, CDR2 SNTAGT. The CDR3 extends over 13 amino acids. The CDR3 protein is CASSAQAGGGYTF.

V usage is TRBV27 and J usage is TRBJ2-3; the TRBD2 assignment by TCRdb is unverifiable without DNA. Germline-derived CDR1 and CDR2 are MNHEY and SMNVEV (reference sequence). The length of the CDR3 is 16 residues. The CDR3 reads CASSTPGTSGVDTQYF.

This chain links TRBV27 with TRBJ2-2. CDR1 and CDR2 from the germline V gene are MNHEY and SMNVEV (reference sequence). The CDR3 sequence is 12 residues long. CDR3 sequence reads: CASSFYTGELFF.

This chain connects TRBV18 to TRBJ2-2; there is no DNA to check the TCRdb D call of TRBD1. The CDR3 runs 17 residues. Germline-derived CDR1 and CDR2 are KGHSH and LQKENI. The CDR3 here is CASSFTDRTLSTGELFF. The entire variable domain, with the rest obtained from reference TRBV18 and TRBJ2-2, is as follows: NAGVMQNPRHLVRRRGQEARLRCSPMKGHSHVYWYRQLPEEGLKFMVYLQKENIIDESGMPKERFSAEFPKEGPSILRIQQVVRGDSAAYFCASSFTDRTLSTGELFFGEGSRLTVL.